A selection of T cell receptor beta chains follows, all from one sample in a study of blood T cell repertoires in COVID-19. Libraries were prepared by immunoSEQ multiplex PCR; TCRdb keeps only in-frame clonotypes and omits some of them. The sample lists about 54,000 clones; 80% to 90% were seen once. Sequences were obtained from peripheral blood. The receptor set was obtained from a human donor in a cohort sampled during active COVID-19. CDR3s include the opening cysteine and the closing phenylalanine or tryptophan. D genes are given only for firm matches. Clone size, where shown, is once, few, many, or a class for clones that have expanded.

clone_size: NA
d_call: NA
j_call: TRBJ2-3
v_call: TRBV2
cdr3_nt: TGTGCCAGCAGTGAGCAGGGGCCGCCCACAGATACGCAGTATTTT
cdr3_aa: CASSEQGPPTDTQYF

clone_size: few
d_call: TRBD2
j_call: TRBJ2-3
v_call: TRBV19
cdr3_nt: TGTGCCAGTAGTCCCTGGACTAGCGGCACAGATACGCAGTATTTT
cdr3_aa: CASSPWTSGTDTQYF

clone_size: NA
d_call: NA
j_call: TRBJ2-1
v_call: TRBV5-1
cdr3_nt: TGCGCCAGCAGCCTTCAGGGTAACGAGCAGTTCTTC
cdr3_aa: CASSLQGNEQFF

clone_size: NA
d_call: NA
j_call: TRBJ1-4
v_call: TRBV19
cdr3_nt: TGTGCCAGTAGGGAGGGGCAATTGGGAGAAAAACTGTTTTTT
cdr3_aa: CASREGQLGEKLFF

clone_size: NA
d_call: NA
j_call: TRBJ2-5
v_call: TRBV6-2/TRBV6-3
cdr3_nt: TGTGCCAGCAGTATTCCCCGGAGAGGAGAGACCCAGTACTTC
cdr3_aa: CASSIPRRGETQYF

clone_size: NA
d_call: NA
j_call: TRBJ1-1
v_call: TRBV5-1
cdr3_nt: TGCGCCAGCAGCTTGGTGGTGACAGGACCGAACACTGAAGCTTTCTTT
cdr3_aa: CASSLVVTGPNTEAFF

clone_size: NA
d_call: NA
j_call: TRBJ1-3
v_call: TRBV7-2
cdr3_nt: TGTGCCAGCAGCCTGTCTCAGGGAACTGGAAACACCATATATTTT
cdr3_aa: CASSLSQGTGNTIYF

clone_size: NA
d_call: TRBD1
j_call: TRBJ2-7
v_call: TRBV5-1
cdr3_nt: TGCGCCAGCAGCTTGTTACAGGGGGCGGGCGAGCAGTACTTC
cdr3_aa: CASSLLQGAGEQYF

clone_size: NA
d_call: NA
j_call: TRBJ1-3
v_call: TRBV4-1
cdr3_nt: TGCGCCAGCAGCCATGGGCCAGGAGGGCAACTCCGAAACACCATATATTTT
cdr3_aa: CASSHGPGGQLRNTIYF

clone_size: NA
d_call: NA
j_call: TRBJ2-2
v_call: TRBV7-2
cdr3_nt: TGTGCCAGCAGCCTCCGCATCGGGGATTACACCGGGGAGCTGTTTTTT
cdr3_aa: CASSLRIGDYTGELFF

clone_size: NA
d_call: NA
j_call: TRBJ2-2
v_call: TRBV7-9
cdr3_nt: TGTGCCAGCAGCTTATGGTCAGGGACCGGGGAGCTGTTTTTT
cdr3_aa: CASSLWSGTGELFF

clone_size: NA
d_call: TRBD2
j_call: TRBJ2-7
v_call: TRBV7-9
cdr3_nt: TGTGCCAGCAGCTTAGGTAGCGGGGGTCCAGGGAACCGAGAGCAGTACTTC
cdr3_aa: CASSLGSGGPGNREQYF

clone_size: NA
d_call: TRBD1
j_call: TRBJ1-5
v_call: TRBV6-5
cdr3_nt: TGTGCCAGCAGGCCCACAGGGGGCGCGAATCAGCCCCAGCATTTT
cdr3_aa: CASRPTGGANQPQHF

clone_size: NA
d_call: NA
j_call: TRBJ2-7
v_call: TRBV18
cdr3_nt: TGTGCCAGCTCACAGGGGGGGGGTCCCTACGAGCAGTACTTC
cdr3_aa: CASSQGGGPYEQYF

clone_size: few
d_call: NA
j_call: TRBJ1-1
v_call: TRBV7-8
cdr3_nt: TGTGCCAGCAGCTTCTACAGGGTAGGGACTGAAGCTTTCTTT
cdr3_aa: CASSFYRVGTEAFF

clone_size: NA
d_call: NA
j_call: TRBJ1-2
v_call: TRBV5-6
cdr3_nt: TGTGCCAGCAGCAAACAGGGTAACTATGGCTACACCTTC
cdr3_aa: CASSKQGNYGYTF

clone_size: few
d_call: NA
j_call: TRBJ2-1
v_call: TRBV24-1
cdr3_nt: TGTGCCACCAGCGGCGGGGTAGCCTACAATGAGCAGTTCTTC
cdr3_aa: CATSGGVAYNEQFF

clone_size: NA
d_call: TRBD1
j_call: TRBJ2-7
v_call: TRBV3-1/TRBV3-2
cdr3_nt: TGTGCCAGCAGCCACGAAACAGGGGTAGGGGAGCAGTACTTC
cdr3_aa: CASSHETGVGEQYF

clone_size: NA
d_call: NA
j_call: TRBJ1-5
v_call: TRBV27
cdr3_nt: TGTGCCAGCAGTTACGGACTCAATCAGCCCCAGCATTTT
cdr3_aa: CASSYGLNQPQHF

clone_size: NA
d_call: TRBD1
j_call: TRBJ1-5
v_call: TRBV18
cdr3_nt: TGTGCCAGCTCACCATTGGGACAGTCCAATCAGCCCCAGCATTTT
cdr3_aa: CASSPLGQSNQPQHF